The text below deals with one T cell receptor (beta chain). The source of the sample is a study of shared clonotypes between healthy human individuals. About the research overall: In total, the donors were two women and a few men aged 18 to 49.

The naive CD8 fraction comprised CD45RO-negative cells positively selected for CCR7 and excluded terminally differentiated effector memory CD45RA+ cells. TCRdb's copy holds only in-frame clones and misses some; the assay was immunoSEQ multiplex PCR. The data show 1.5 million to 2.5 million clones, about 94% seen once. The CDR3 loop spans 12 amino acids. Between the trimmed V and J ends, which lost 2 bases and 4 bases, there was a span of 2 bases. Looked up from germline, CDR1 is MNHNY and CDR2 is SVGAGI (reference sequence). The sequencing input was naive CD8+ T cells sorted from blood. J is TRBJ1-4 and V is TRBV6-6; D remains unclear. This receptor was obtained from a man aged 18 to 29 in good health. This chain's CDR3 is CASSYINEKLFF. The DNA of the CDR3 is TGTGCCAGCAGTTACATTAATGAAAAACTGTTTTTT.